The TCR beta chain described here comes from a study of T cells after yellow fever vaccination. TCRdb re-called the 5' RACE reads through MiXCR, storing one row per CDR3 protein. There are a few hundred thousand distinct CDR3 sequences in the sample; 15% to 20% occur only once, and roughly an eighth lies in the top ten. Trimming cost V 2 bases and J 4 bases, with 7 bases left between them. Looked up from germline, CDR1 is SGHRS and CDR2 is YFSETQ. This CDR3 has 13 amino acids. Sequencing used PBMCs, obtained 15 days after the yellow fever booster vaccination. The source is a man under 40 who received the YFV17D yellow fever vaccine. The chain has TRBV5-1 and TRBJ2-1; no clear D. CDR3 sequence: CASSFSEYNEQFF. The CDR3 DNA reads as TGCGCCAGCAGCTTTTCAGAGTACAATGAGCAGTTCTTC.